The 21 T cell receptor beta chains presented below share a single source sample, sequenced in a study of CD8 T cells in Susac syndrome. Reverse transcription of about 0.5 to 1 ug RNA used random hexamers. TCRdb reprocessed the immunoSEQ multiplex PCR reads via MiXCR and lists one record per CDR3 protein. The repertoire holds some 170,000 distinct CDR3 sequences, with around 94% as singletons. Sample: CD4+ T cells from PBMCs. These receptor sequences come from a human donor with Susac syndrome.

The chain has TRBV7-3 and TRBJ2-2; 13 nucleotides agree with TRBD2. The CDR3 has 16 amino acids. CDR1 is SGHTA and CDR2 is FQGTGA in the germline V gene. V lost 2 bases to trimming and J lost 5 bases; unmatched junction nucleotides: 2. The CDR3 DNA is TGTGCCAGCAGCTTACAGGGACTAGCGGGGACCGGGGAGCTGTTTTTT. This gives the protein CASSLQGLAGTGELFF. Using reference TRBV7-3 and TRBJ2-2 for the parts outside the CDR3, the full variable domain is GAGVSQTPSNKVTEKGKYVELRCDPISGHTALYWYRQSLGQGPEFLIYFQGTGAADDSGLPNDRFFAVRPEGSVSTLKIQRTERGDSAVYLCASSLQGLAGTGELFFGEGSRLTVL.

A few counts support this clonotype. V gene TRBV11-2 combines with J gene TRBJ2-3; D ambiguous. The CDR3 consists of 13 residues. Germline V lookup: CDR1 SGHAT, CDR2 FQNNGV. V was cut by 6 bases and J by 2 bases, with 9 bases left in between. DNA of the CDR3: TGTGCCAGCAGAGCTTGGACCACAGATACGCAGTATTTT. This codes for CASRAWTTDTQYF.

CDR3 amino acids: CASSPPTSRRDTGELFF. The DNA of the CDR3 is TGTGCCAGCTCACCACCGACCTCCCGCAGGGACACCGGGGAGCTGTTTTTT. V gene TRBV18 combines with J gene TRBJ2-2; a possible D gene is TRBD1 (5 bases). The V end was cut by 0 bases, the J end by 3 bases, with 14 bases between. This CDR3 is 17 amino acids long. Germline lookup yields CDR1 KGHSH and CDR2 LQKENI.

This clonotype was seen only a few times. This rearrangement joins TRBV3-1 to TRBJ1-6; D ambiguous. Germline V gene data show CDR1 as LGHDT and CDR2 as YNNKEL (reference sequence). The CDR3 covers 12 residues. The V end was cut by 1 base, the J end by 8 bases, with 3 bases between. The chain's CDR3 is CASSQGDSPLHF. DNA of the CDR3: TGTGCCAGCAGCCAAGGGGATTCACCCCTCCACTTT.

V usage is TRBV25-1 and J usage is TRBJ2-5; the D gene is possibly TRBD1 (6 bases). Germline V gene sequence: CDR1 MGHDK, CDR2 SYGVNS. Deletions cut 2 bases from V and 4 bases from J, with 8 bases between. This CDR3 region has 13 residues. The CDR3 loop reads CASSEGGGETQYF. The CDR3 nucleotides are TGTGCCAGCAGTGAAGGGGGCGGAGAGACCCAGTACTTC. The full variable domain, in which reference TRBV25-1 and TRBJ2-5 provide the parts outside the CDR3, is EADIYQTPRYLVIGTGKKITLECSQTMGHDKMYWYQQDPGMELHLIHYSYGVNSTEKGDLSSESTVSRIRTEHFPLTLESARPSHTSQYLCASSEGGGETQYFGPGTRLLVL.

The J gene is TRBJ1-1, the V gene TRBV20-1; a weak D match, TRBD1 (5 bases). Trimming shortened V by 3 bases and J by 4 bases, and 12 bases separated the two germline ends. The CDR3 extends over 13 amino acids. Germline lookup yields CDR1 DFQATT and CDR2 SNEGSKA (reference sequence). The CDR3 DNA sequence: TGCAGTGCTAGGCGGGGGAAGGGCACTGAAGCTTTCTTT. Protein sequence: CSARRGKGTEAFF.

V gene TRBV25-1 combines with J gene TRBJ2-7; D uncertain. CDR3 length: 13 residues. Trimming took off 3 bases at V and 2 bases at J, with 8 bases between the two ends. The germline V gene has CDR1 MGHDK and CDR2 SYGVNS. The CDR3 reads CASSDMGTYEQYF. CDR3 nucleotide sequence: TGTGCCAGCAGTGACATGGGTACCTACGAGCAGTACTTC.

This CDR3 is CASSQERTRYPEQYF. CDR3 bases: TGCGCCAGCAGCCAAGAAAGGACGCGTTATCCCGAGCAGTACTTC. V and J are TRBV4-3 and TRBJ2-7; D is ambiguous. The CDR3 has 15 amino acids. The germline V gene has CDR1 LGHNA and CDR2 YSLEER. V was clipped by 0 bases and J by 6 bases, with 15 bases between them.

J is TRBJ1-2 and V is TRBV30; D not resolved. This CDR3 is 14 amino acids long. V gave up 0 bases and J gave up 4 bases, with 12 bases separating them. Germline loops: CDR1 GTSNPN, CDR2 SVGIG (reference sequence). Here the CDR3 reads CAWSVLGYSYGYTF. The CDR3 region has the DNA TGTGCCTGGAGTGTCTTGGGGTATTCCTATGGCTACACCTTC.

This sequence joins TRBV3-1 and TRBJ1-1, with no clear D. The CDR3 totals 12 residues. CDR1 LGHDT and CDR2 YNNKEL come from the germline V gene (reference sequence). V lost 1 base, J lost 1 base, and 1 base lay in between. CDR3 bases: TGTGCCAGCAGCCAAGCGAACACTGAAGCTTTCTTT. Translating gives CASSQANTEAFF.

The genes are TRBV6-5 and TRBJ2-3; D is uncertain. The CDR3 runs 14 residues. CDR1 and CDR2 (germline): MNHEY, SVGAGI. The V end was cut by 4 bases, the J end by 0 bases, with 8 bases between. The CDR3: CASSSVPSTDTQYF. CDR3 coding DNA: TGTGCCAGCAGTTCCGTTCCTAGCACAGATACGCAGTATTTT.

The V and J genes are TRBV19 and TRBJ1-5; D unresolved. Deletions cut 3 bases from V and 1 base from J, with 13 bases between. The CDR3 length is 16 residues. Germline CDR1 and CDR2: LNHDA and SQIVND (reference sequence). CDR3: CASSISRVGSNQPQHF. CDR3 DNA sequence: TGTGCCAGTAGTATTTCAAGGGTAGGGAGCAATCAGCCCCAGCATTTT. Variable domain in full (rest from reference TRBV19 and TRBJ1-5): DGGITQSPKYLFRKEGQNVTLSCEQNLNHDAMYWYRQDPGQGLRLIYYSQIVNDFQKGDIAEGYSVSREKKESFPLTVTSAQKNPTAFYLCASSISRVGSNQPQHFGDGTRLSIL.

J is TRBJ2-5 and V is TRBV4-2; D is uncertain. The CDR3 loop spans 15 amino acids. V was clipped by 0 bases and J by 5 bases, with 13 bases between them. Germline CDR1 LGHNA, CDR2 YNFKEQ. DNA of the CDR3: TGTGCCAGCAGCCAAGATACGGCCTTATGGGAGACCCAGTACTTC. Amino acids: CASSQDTALWETQYF.

This rearrangement joins TRBV6-6 to TRBJ1-2; tentative D call: TRBD1 (5 bases). The CDR3 is 13 amino acids. Between the trimmed V and J ends, which lost 7 bases and 6 bases, there was a span of 15 bases. Per the germline V gene, CDR1 is MNHNY and CDR2 is SVGAGI (reference sequence). CDR3 protein: CASTPAAGDGYTF. CDR3 in DNA: TGTGCCAGCACCCCAGCGGCGGGGGATGGCTACACCTTC.

The rearrangement joins TRBV30 to TRBJ2-7; D tentatively fits TRBD1 or TRBD2 (5 bases each). Germline CDR1 and CDR2: GTSNPN and SVGIG (reference sequence). With 0 bases removed from V and 2 bases from J, the gap between germline ends came to 11 bases. This CDR3 has 14 residues. CDR3 residues: CAWSVGGGTYEQYF. CDR3 in DNA: TGTGCCTGGAGTGTTGGGGGTGGAACCTACGAGCAGTACTTC.

The chain is built from TRBV7-9 and TRBJ2-7; TRBD2 might be the D (6 bases). Germline-derived CDR1 and CDR2 are SEHNR and FQNEAQ (reference sequence). This CDR3 has 17 residues. The germline V and J ends were trimmed by 1 base and 3 bases, with 19 bases remaining between them. The CDR3, as DNA: TGTGCCAGCAGCTTAGGCGGAGGGCGATCCGGGGTCTACGAGCAGTACTTC. Its protein is CASSLGGGRSGVYEQYF. The variable domain in full, completed from reference TRBV7-9 and TRBJ2-7, reads DTGVSQNPRHKITKRGQNVTFRCDPISEHNRLYWYRQTLGQGPEFLTYFQNEAQLEKSRLLSDRFSAERPKGSFSTLEIQRTEQGDSAMYLCASSLGGGRSGVYEQYFGPGTRLTVT.

V usage is TRBV28 and J usage is TRBJ1-4; a possible D gene is TRBD1 (6 bases). Germline V lookup: CDR1 MDHEN, CDR2 SYDVKM. The ends were cut back, 7 bases at V and 4 bases at J, with 13 bases in the middle. This CDR3 is 14 amino acids long. DNA of the CDR3: TGTGCCAGCAATCCAGGGGCACGTAATGAAAAACTGTTTTTT. Translating gives CASNPGARNEKLFF.

This clonotype was counted only a few times. This sequence joins TRBV25-1 and TRBJ1-4, with 9 bases matching TRBD1. The ends lost 3 bases at V and 8 bases at J; junction bases unmatched: 4. Germline loops: CDR1 MGHDK, CDR2 SYGVNS. The CDR3 has 14 amino acids. The CDR3 DNA reads as TGTGCCAGCAGTGAGGGACAGGGTGGAGAAAAACTGTTTTTT. Translating gives CASSEGQGGEKLFF. The full variable domain, with the rest looked up from reference TRBV25-1 and TRBJ1-4, is EADIYQTPRYLVIGTGKKITLECSQTMGHDKMYWYQQDPGMELHLIHYSYGVNSTEKGDLSSESTVSRIRTEHFPLTLESARPSHTSQYLCASSEGQGGEKLFFGSGTQLSVL.

J is TRBJ2-3 and V is TRBV5-6; TRBD2 aligns across 13 bases. The V gene end was trimmed by 3 bases and the J gene end by 4 bases; junction bases not matched to a gene: 5. The CDR3 has 16 residues. Germline V gives CDR1 SGHDT, CDR2 YYEEEE. CDR3 sequence: CASSYGTSGTPDTQYF. The CDR3 bases are TGTGCCAGCAGCTACGGGACTAGCGGGACTCCAGATACGCAGTATTTT. Looking up the rest from reference TRBV5-6 and TRBJ2-3 gives the full variable domain: DAGVTQSPTHLIKTRGQQVTLRCSPKSGHDTVSWYQQALGQGPQFIFQYYEEEERQRGNFPDRFSGHQFPNYSSELNVNALLLGDSALYLCASSYGTSGTPDTQYFGPGTRLTVL.

The genes are TRBV6-5 and TRBJ1-1, with D hard to call. There are 13 residues in the CDR3. Germline V gene data show CDR1 as MNHEY and CDR2 as SVGAGI. The germline V and J ends were trimmed by 3 bases and 10 bases, with 15 bases remaining between them. CDR3: CASSYLVPWRAFF. CDR3 DNA: TGTGCCAGCAGTTATTTGGTCCCCTGGAGAGCTTTCTTT.

The chain uses TRBV2 and TRBJ2-3, with a weak D call TRBD2 (6 bases). Germline lookup yields CDR1 SNHLY and CDR2 FYNNEI. CDR3 length equals 17 residues. The V end was cut by 1 base, the J end by 1 base, with 15 bases between. The CDR3 spells CASSEGRVPFRTDTQYF. The CDR3 DNA reads as TGTGCCAGCAGTGAAGGGAGGGTCCCTTTTCGCACAGATACGCAGTATTTT.